What follows are 24 T cell receptor beta chains derived from one specimen sequenced in a study of lymphopenia after photon versus proton radiotherapy. Method: immunoSEQ multiplex PCR; TCRdb's copy keeps in-frame clones and lacks some. Here the sample spans tens of thousands of clones, more than 70% being singletons. The source material was peripheral blood, sampled from a patient treated with proton-based radiotherapy. All receptors derive from a man in his 60s with pancreatic cancer.

This chain joins TRBV5-1 and TRBJ2-1; 13 positions agree with TRBD2. Per germline, CDR1 SGHRS and CDR2 YFSETQ. V shed 4 bases, J shed 4 bases, and the junction held 11 bases outside the gene matches. This CDR3 spans 18 amino acids. The CDR3 spells CASSVVAGLAGLYNEQFF. The DNA for the CDR3 is TGCGCCAGCAGCGTGGTAGCGGGACTAGCGGGACTATACAATGAGCAGTTCTTC. The variable domain in full, completed from reference TRBV5-1 and TRBJ2-1, reads KAGVTQTPRYLIKTRGQQVTLSCSPISGHRSVSWYQQTPGQGLQFLFEYFSETQRNKGNFPGRFSGRQFSNSRSEMNVSTLELGDSALYLCASSVVAGLAGLYNEQFFGPGTRLTVL.

V usage is TRBV19 and J usage is TRBJ1-2; D not certain. Germline V gives CDR1 LNHDA, CDR2 SQIVND (reference sequence). V shed 5 bases and J shed 8 bases, with 15 bases lying between them. The CDR3 has 13 residues. The CDR3 protein is CASSSPGSSGYTF. In DNA, the CDR3 is TGTGCCAGTAGTTCTCCAGGCTCCTCCGGCTACACCTTC.

The chain joins TRBV18 to TRBJ2-7; TRBD1 matches at 12 bases. The CDR3 runs to 14 residues. Germline lookup yields CDR1 KGHSH and CDR2 LQKENI. J gave up 6 bases and V 6 bases, and 6 bases lay outside the gene matches. This chain's CDR3 is CASSPGQGASEQYF. The CDR3 DNA is TGTGCCAGCTCCCCGGGACAGGGGGCTTCCGAGCAGTACTTC.

The rearrangement links TRBV30 to TRBJ2-4; D is uncertain. The CDR3 length is 15 residues. V shed 0 bases and J shed 2 bases, with 11 bases lying between them. Germline V gene sequence: CDR1 GTSNPN, CDR2 SVGIG (reference sequence). DNA of the CDR3: TGTGCCTGGAGTGTGTCCTTAGACTCCAAAAACATTCAGTACTTC. This codes for CAWSVSLDSKNIQYF.

The CDR3 is CASSIKGKDEQFF. The DNA for the CDR3 is TGTGCCAGTAGTATTAAGGGGAAGGATGAGCAGTTCTTC. The rearrangement links TRBV19 to TRBJ2-1; possibly TRBD1 for D (5 bases). V lost 3 bases and J 8 bases, leaving 11 bases between the germline ends. The CDR3 length is 13 residues. Germline V lookup: CDR1 LNHDA, CDR2 SQIVND (reference sequence).

V and J are TRBV7-9 and TRBJ2-3; D gene ambiguous. With 4 bases removed from V and 2 bases from J, the gap between germline ends came to 25 bases. CDR3 size: 19 residues. Germline loops: CDR1 SEHNR, CDR2 FQNEAQ (reference sequence). CDR3 DNA: TGTGCCAGCAGCTCCGACGTGGCGGATCCAAGAGCCTACACAGATACGCAGTATTTT. As protein: CASSSDVADPRAYTDTQYF.

This chain links TRBV2 with TRBJ2-3; the match to TRBD2 covers 10 bases. V dropped 5 bases and J dropped 2; count of bases not matched to a gene: 10. Germline V CDR1 and CDR2: SNHLY, FYNNEI. This CDR3 spans 17 amino acids. The CDR3 DNA reads TGTGCCAGCAGTTCCGGGACTAGCGCCCATCACACAGATACGCAGTATTTT. This gives the protein CASSSGTSAHHTDTQYF.

The table lists this clone with a few counts. V is TRBV19 and J is TRBJ2-3; 9 nucleotides match TRBD2. Germline V gene data show CDR1 as LNHDA and CDR2 as SQIVND (reference sequence). The CDR3 has 16 amino acids. J gave up 3 bases and V 7 bases, and 11 bases lay outside the gene matches. CDR3 DNA: TGTGCCAGTAATCACCTAGCGGGATCCGGGACAGATACGCAGTATTTT. Its protein is CASNHLAGSGTDTQYF.

The chain combines TRBV19 with TRBJ1-6; D is unclear. The germline V and J ends were trimmed by 7 bases and 8 bases, with 9 bases remaining between them. Germline CDR1 is LNHDA and CDR2 is SQIVND (reference sequence). The CDR3 runs to 12 residues. The CDR3 here is CASTRGYSPLHF. The DNA for the CDR3 is TGTGCCAGTACGCGGGGATATTCACCCCTCCACTTT.

The chain links TRBV18 to TRBJ2-3, with 9 nucleotides matching TRBD2. This CDR3 is 17 amino acids long. Trimming at V came to 6 bases and at J to 3 bases, leaving 13 bases not matched to a gene. The germline gives CDR1 KGHSH, CDR2 LQKENI. CDR3 protein: CASSRRESGRQTDTQYF. CDR3 DNA sequence: TGTGCCAGCTCCCGGCGGGAAAGCGGGAGGCAAACAGATACGCAGTATTTT.

The J gene is TRBJ2-7, the V gene TRBV7-8, with 9 bases that match TRBD2. The CDR3 runs to 15 residues. Trimming took 1 base from V and 6 from J; bases not matched to a gene: 7. Germline values: CDR1 SGHVS, CDR2 FQNEAQ. The CDR3 here is CASSLGGGRAGEQYF. CDR3 coding DNA: TGTGCCAGCAGCTTAGGGGGCGGGAGGGCCGGCGAGCAGTACTTC.

The chain recombines TRBV15 with TRBJ2-7, with 8 bases matching TRBD2. This CDR3 has 15 residues. Per germline, CDR1 LNHNV and CDR2 YYDKDF (reference sequence). The V and J ends lost 5 bases and 0 bases, in that order; junction bases with no gene match: 6. CDR3 bases: TGTGCCACCAGCCTCAGCGGGAGTTTCTCCTACGAGCAGTACTTC. Protein product: CATSLSGSFSYEQYF.

V usage is TRBV4-2 and J usage is TRBJ2-1, with D uncertain. The CDR3 totals 13 residues. Trimming left V 4 bases short and J 14 bases short, with 18 bases between. The germline gives CDR1 LGHNA, CDR2 YNFKEQ. CDR3 DNA sequence: TGTGCCAGCAGCCCCACCGGAGCGCAAGAGGAGTTCTTC. Translated, it gives CASSPTGAQEEFF.

This chain links TRBV9 with TRBJ1-3, with D unresolved. This CDR3 has 15 amino acids. Trimming took 4 bases from V and 0 from J, leaving 11 bases between them. CDR1 and CDR2 from the germline V gene are SGDLS and YYNGEE. The CDR3 DNA sequence: TGTGCCAGCAGCCCCGGACGGTTCTCTGGAAACACCATATATTTT. Its translation: CASSPGRFSGNTIYF.

The chain couples TRBV4-3 to TRBJ1-1; 9 bases agree with TRBD1. Germline assignment: CDR1 LGHNA and CDR2 YSLEER. Trimming cost V 4 bases and J 0 bases; bases outside gene matches: 6. This CDR3 is 16 amino acids long. The CDR3 sequence is CASSPGTGLMNTEAFF. The DNA for the CDR3 is TGCGCCAGCAGCCCCGGGACAGGGCTCATGAACACTGAAGCTTTCTTT.

The gene calls are TRBV29-1 and TRBJ1-3; D unresolved. CDR3 size: 15 residues. Germline values: CDR1 SQVTM, CDR2 ANQGSEA. Trimming took 4 bases from V and 0 from J, leaving 13 bases between them. CDR3 amino acids: CSVAFGLSSGNTIYF. DNA for the CDR3: TGCAGCGTTGCTTTCGGTCTTAGCTCTGGAAACACCATATATTTT.

This chain joins TRBV5-4 and TRBJ1-3, with 7 bases fitting TRBD1. Germline CDR1 is SGHNT and CDR2 is YYREEE (reference sequence). The CDR3 contains 17 residues. V trimming: 4 bases; J trimming: 4 bases; junction bases outside the gene matches: 14. As DNA, the CDR3 is TGTGCCAGCAGCCCCAGCGCCTTGACAGGGCAAGGAAACACCATATATTTT. This codes for CASSPSALTGQGNTIYF.

This clone was recorded once. The genes are TRBV9 and TRBJ2-3; D is perhaps TRBD1 (5 bases). The CDR3 runs 15 residues. Germline V CDR1 and CDR2: SGDLS, YYNGEE. V was shortened by 4 bases and J by 0 bases, with 12 bases between the two germline ends. CDR3 sequence (DNA): TGTGCCAGCAGCCCCGAAGGGGCTAGCACAGATACGCAGTATTTT. Translation: CASSPEGASTDTQYF.

V is TRBV7-2 and J is TRBJ2-3; D unclear. Germline lookup yields CDR1 SGHTA and CDR2 FQGNSA. Deletions cut 4 bases from V and 1 base from J, with 9 bases between. The CDR3 spans 14 residues. The CDR3 region is CASSSSRGTDTQYF. In nucleotides, the CDR3 is TGTGCCAGCAGCTCCTCCCGGGGCACAGATACGCAGTATTTT.

The V gene is TRBV4-1, the J gene TRBJ2-7; D may be TRBD2 (6 bases). The CDR3 consists of 14 residues. From germline, CDR1 is MGHRA and CDR2 YSYEKL. V lost 4 bases to trimming and J lost 0 bases, with 10 bases between them. CDR3 DNA: TGCGCCAGCAGCCGGACGGAGGGCTCCTACGAGCAGTACTTC. Amino acid sequence: CASSRTEGSYEQYF.

This chain joins TRBV9 and TRBJ2-7; no definite D call. Germline V gives CDR1 SGDLS, CDR2 YYNGEE. Between the trimmed V and J ends, which lost 0 bases and 5 bases, there was a span of 15 bases. The CDR3 consists of 15 residues. The CDR3 DNA is TGTGCCAGCAGCGTAGCGGGCAGACCTCCTAACGAGCAGTACTTC. It translates to CASSVAGRPPNEQYF. Full variable domain (missing parts from reference TRBV9 and TRBJ2-7): DSGVTQTPKHLITATGQRVTLRCSPRSGDLSVYWYQQSLDQGLQFLIQYYNGEERAKGNILERFSAQQFPDLHSELNLSSLELGDSALYFCASSVAGRPPNEQYFGPGTRLTVT.

The chain links TRBV28 to TRBJ2-7, with 10 bases identical to TRBD1. The germline V gene has CDR1 MDHEN and CDR2 SYDVKM. The V gene end was trimmed by 2 bases and the J gene end by 3 bases; junction bases not matched to a gene: 1. The CDR3 length is 14 residues. The CDR3 DNA reads TGTGCCAGCAGTTTAAGGGACAGGGGCTACGAGCAGTACTTC. This codes for CASSLRDRGYEQYF. The whole variable domain, remainder taken from reference TRBV28 and TRBJ2-7, is DVKVTQSSRYLVKRTGEKVFLECVQDMDHENMFWYRQDPGLGLRLIYFSYDVKMKEKGDIPEGYSVSREKKERFSLILESASTNQTSMYLCASSLRDRGYEQYFGPGTRLTVT.

The chain combines TRBV5-4 with TRBJ2-3, with unresolved D. In germline, CDR1 is SGHNT, CDR2 YYREEE (reference sequence). The length of the CDR3 is 14 residues. Trimming stripped 0 bases from V and 2 bases from J, with 7 bases between. CDR3 amino acids: CASSLVGTTDTQYF. CDR3 coding DNA: TGTGCCAGCAGCTTGGTTGGAACCACAGATACGCAGTATTTT. The whole variable domain, remainder taken from reference TRBV5-4 and TRBJ2-3, is ETGVTQSPTHLIKTRGQQVTLRCSSQSGHNTVSWYQQALGQGPQFIFQYYREEENGRGNFPPRFSGLQFPNYSSELNVNALELDDSALYLCASSLVGTTDTQYFGPGTRLTVL.

Only a few counts were recorded for this clone. The chain uses TRBV11-2 and TRBJ2-7, with TRBD2 identical over 7 bases. The CDR3 covers 14 residues. V gave up 5 bases and J gave up 5 bases; unmatched junction bases: 9. The germline V gene has CDR1 SGHAT and CDR2 FQNNGV. The CDR3 nucleotides read TGTGCCAGCAGCCCTGGGGGGAGGGCCCACGAGCAGTACTTC. This gives the protein CASSPGGRAHEQYF.